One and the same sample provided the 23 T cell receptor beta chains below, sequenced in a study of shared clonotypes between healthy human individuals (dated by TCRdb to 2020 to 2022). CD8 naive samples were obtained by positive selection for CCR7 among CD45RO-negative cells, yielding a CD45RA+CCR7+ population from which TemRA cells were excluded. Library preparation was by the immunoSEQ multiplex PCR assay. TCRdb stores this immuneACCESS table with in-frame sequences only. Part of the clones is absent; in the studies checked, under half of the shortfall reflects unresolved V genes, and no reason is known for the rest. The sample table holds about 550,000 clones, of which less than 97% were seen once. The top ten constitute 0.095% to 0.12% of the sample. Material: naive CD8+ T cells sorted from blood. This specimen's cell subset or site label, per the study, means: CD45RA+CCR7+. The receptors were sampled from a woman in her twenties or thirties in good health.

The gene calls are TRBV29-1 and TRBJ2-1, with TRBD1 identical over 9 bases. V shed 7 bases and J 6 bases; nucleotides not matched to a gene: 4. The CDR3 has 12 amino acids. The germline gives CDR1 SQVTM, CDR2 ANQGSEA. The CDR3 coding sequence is TGCAGCGCCCGGGACAGGGCCAATGAGCAGTTCTTC. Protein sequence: CSARDRANEQFF.

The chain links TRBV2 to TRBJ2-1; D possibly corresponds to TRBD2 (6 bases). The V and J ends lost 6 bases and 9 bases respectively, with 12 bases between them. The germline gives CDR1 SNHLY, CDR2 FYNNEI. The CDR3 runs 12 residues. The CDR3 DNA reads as TGTGCCAGCAGGGTCAGAGCGGGTGAGCAGTTCTTC. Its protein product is CASRVRAGEQFF.

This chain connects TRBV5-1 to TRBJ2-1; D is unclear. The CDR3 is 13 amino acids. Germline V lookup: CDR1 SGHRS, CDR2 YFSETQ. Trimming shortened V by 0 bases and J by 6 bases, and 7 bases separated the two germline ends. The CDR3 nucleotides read TGCGCCAGCAGCTTGGAGGGTACCAATGAGCAGTTCTTC. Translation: CASSLEGTNEQFF.

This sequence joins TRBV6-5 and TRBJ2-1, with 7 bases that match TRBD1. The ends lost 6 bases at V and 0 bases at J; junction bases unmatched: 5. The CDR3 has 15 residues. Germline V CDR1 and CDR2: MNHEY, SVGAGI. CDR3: CASRSRQGSYNEQFF. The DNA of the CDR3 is TGTGCCAGCAGGTCAAGACAGGGCTCCTACAATGAGCAGTTCTTC.

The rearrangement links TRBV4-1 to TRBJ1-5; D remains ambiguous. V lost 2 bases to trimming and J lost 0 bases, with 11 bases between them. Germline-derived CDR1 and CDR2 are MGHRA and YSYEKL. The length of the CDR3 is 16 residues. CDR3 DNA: TGCGCCAGCAGCCAAAGTTTGCAGGTTAGCAATCAGCCCCAGCATTTT. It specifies CASSQSLQVSNQPQHF.

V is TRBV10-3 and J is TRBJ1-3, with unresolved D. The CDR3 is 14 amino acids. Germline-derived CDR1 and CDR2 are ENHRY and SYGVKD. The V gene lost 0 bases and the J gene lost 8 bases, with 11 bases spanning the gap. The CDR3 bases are TGTGCCATCAGTGAGTCGACTTTTGAAGACACCATATATTTT. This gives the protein CAISESTFEDTIYF.

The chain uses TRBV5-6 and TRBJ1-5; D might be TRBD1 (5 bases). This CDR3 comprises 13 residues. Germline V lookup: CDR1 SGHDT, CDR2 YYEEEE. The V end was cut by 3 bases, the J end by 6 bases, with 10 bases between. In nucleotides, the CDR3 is TGTGCCAGCAGCTGGCAGGGAGGTCAGCCCCAGCATTTT. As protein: CASSWQGGQPQHF.

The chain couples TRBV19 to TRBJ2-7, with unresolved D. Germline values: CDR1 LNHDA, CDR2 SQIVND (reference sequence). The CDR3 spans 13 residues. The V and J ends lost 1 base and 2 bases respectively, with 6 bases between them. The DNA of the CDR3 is TGTGCCAGTAGTATAGCGCCCACCTACGAGCAGTACTTC. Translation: CASSIAPTYEQYF.

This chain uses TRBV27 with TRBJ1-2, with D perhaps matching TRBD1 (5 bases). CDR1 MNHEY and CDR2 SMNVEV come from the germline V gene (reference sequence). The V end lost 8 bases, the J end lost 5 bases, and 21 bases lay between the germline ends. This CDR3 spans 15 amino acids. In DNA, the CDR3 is TGTGCCAGCGGGAATCCCAGGGAACCTTTTTATGGCTACACCTTC. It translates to CASGNPREPFYGYTF.

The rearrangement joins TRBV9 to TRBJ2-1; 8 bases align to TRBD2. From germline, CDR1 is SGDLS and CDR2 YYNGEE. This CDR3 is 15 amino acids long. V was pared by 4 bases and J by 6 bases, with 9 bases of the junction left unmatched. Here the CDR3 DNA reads TGTGCCAGCAGCCCGCCCCGAACTAGCGGCAATGAGCAGTTCTTC. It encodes CASSPPRTSGNEQFF.

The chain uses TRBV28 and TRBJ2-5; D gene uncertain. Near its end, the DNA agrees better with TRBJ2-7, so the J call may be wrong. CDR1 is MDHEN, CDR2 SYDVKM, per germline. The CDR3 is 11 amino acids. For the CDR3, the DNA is TGTGCCAGCGGCAGGAACTACGAGCAGTACTTC. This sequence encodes CASGRNYEQYF.

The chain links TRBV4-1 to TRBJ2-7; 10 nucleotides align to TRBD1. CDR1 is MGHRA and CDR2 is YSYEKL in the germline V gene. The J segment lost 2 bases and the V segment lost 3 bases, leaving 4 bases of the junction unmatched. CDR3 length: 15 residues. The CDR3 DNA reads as TGCGCCAGCAGCCACGGGACAGGGGAGGCCTACGAGCAGTACTTC. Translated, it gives CASSHGTGEAYEQYF.

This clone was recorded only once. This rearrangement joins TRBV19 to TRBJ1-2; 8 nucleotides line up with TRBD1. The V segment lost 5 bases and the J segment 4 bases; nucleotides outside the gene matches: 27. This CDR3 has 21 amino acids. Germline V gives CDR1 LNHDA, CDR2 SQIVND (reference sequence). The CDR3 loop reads CASSRLRDRRMEEKHLYGYTF. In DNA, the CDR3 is TGTGCCAGTAGTCGACTCCGGGACAGGCGGATGGAGGAGAAGCACCTCTATGGCTACACCTTC.

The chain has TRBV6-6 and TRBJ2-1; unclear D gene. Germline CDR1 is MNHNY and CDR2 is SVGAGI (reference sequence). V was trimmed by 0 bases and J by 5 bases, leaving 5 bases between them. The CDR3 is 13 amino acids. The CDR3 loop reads CASSYSANNEQFF. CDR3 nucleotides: TGTGCCAGCAGTTACTCGGCGAACAATGAGCAGTTCTTC.

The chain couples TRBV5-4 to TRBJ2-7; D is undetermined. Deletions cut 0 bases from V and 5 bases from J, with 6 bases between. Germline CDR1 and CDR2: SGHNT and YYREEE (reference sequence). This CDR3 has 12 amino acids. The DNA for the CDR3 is TGTGCCAGCAGCTTGGCGAGAAACGAGCAGTACTTC. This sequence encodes CASSLARNEQYF.

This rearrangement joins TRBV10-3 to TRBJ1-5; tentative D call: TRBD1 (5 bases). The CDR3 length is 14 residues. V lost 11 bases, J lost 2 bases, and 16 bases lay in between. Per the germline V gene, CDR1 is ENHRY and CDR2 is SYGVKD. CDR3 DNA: TGTGCCGTCTCCAGGGATGGCGGCAATCAGCCCCAGCATTTT. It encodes CAVSRDGGNQPQHF.

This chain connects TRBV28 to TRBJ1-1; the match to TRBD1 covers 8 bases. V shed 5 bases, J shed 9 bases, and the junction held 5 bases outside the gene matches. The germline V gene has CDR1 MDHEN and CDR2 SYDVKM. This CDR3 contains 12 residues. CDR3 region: CASSRRTGKAFF. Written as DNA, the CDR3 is TGTGCCAGCAGTCGACGGACAGGGAAAGCTTTCTTT.

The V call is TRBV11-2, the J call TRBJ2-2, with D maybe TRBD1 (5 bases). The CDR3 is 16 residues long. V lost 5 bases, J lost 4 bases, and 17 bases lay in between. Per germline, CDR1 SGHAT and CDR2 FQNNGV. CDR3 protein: CASSAVKGQSTGELFF. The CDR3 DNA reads TGTGCCAGCAGCGCCGTCAAGGGGCAGAGCACCGGGGAGCTGTTTTTT.

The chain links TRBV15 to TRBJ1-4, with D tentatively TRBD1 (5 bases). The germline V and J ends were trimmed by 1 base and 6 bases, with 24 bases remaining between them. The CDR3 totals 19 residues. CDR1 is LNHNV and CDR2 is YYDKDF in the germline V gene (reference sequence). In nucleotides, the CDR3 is TGTGCCACCAGCAGAGGAGGGAGACTTTGGCAGGGAAGGGATGAAAAACTGTTTTTT. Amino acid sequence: CATSRGGRLWQGRDEKLFF.

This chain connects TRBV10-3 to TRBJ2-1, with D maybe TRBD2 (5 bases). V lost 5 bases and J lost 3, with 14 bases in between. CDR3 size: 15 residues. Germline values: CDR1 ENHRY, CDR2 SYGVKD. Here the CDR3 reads CAISPGGPLYNEQFF. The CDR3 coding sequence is TGTGCCATCAGTCCAGGAGGACCGCTCTACAATGAGCAGTTCTTC.

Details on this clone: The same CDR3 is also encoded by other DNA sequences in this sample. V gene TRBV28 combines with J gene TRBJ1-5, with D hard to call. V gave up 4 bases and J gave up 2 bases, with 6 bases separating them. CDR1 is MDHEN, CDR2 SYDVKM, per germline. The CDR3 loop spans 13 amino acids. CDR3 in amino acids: CASSSPGNQPQHF. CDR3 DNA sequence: TGTGCCAGCAGTTCCCCAGGCAATCAGCCCCAGCATTTT.

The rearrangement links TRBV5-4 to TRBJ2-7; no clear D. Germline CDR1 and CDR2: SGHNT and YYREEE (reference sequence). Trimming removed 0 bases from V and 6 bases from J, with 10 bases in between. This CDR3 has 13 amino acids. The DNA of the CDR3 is TGTGCCAGCAGCTTGGACCCCGTCCCCGAGCAGTACTTC. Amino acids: CASSLDPVPEQYF.

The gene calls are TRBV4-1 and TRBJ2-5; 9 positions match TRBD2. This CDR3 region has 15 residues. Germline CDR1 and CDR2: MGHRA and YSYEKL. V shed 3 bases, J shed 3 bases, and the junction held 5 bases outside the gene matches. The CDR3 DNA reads TGCGCCAGCAGCCAGGGACTAGCAGTTAAAGAGACCCAGTACTTC. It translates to CASSQGLAVKETQYF.